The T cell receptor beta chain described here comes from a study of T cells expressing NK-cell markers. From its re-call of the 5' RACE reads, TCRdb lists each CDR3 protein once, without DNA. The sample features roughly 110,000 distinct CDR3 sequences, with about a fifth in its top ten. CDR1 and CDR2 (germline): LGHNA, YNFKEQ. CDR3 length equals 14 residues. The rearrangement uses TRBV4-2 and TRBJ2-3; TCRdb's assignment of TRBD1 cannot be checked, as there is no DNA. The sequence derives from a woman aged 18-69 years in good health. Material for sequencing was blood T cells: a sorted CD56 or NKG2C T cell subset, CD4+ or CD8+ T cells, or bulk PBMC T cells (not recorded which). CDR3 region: CASSPLQGTDTQYF.